Reported below is one TCR beta chain. Authors' processing steps: Reference gene primer amplification gave estimated nucleated cell counts. Assay: immunoSEQ multiplex PCR; the TCRdb copy retains only in-frame clones and omits some. Clone size and the V and J calls come from that table; the DNA yielded D and trimming. The sample holds about 220,000 clones; roughly four fifths are singletons and the top ten take roughly 2.3%. This sample is part of a study of blood T cell repertoires in COVID-19. Study-wide background: Donors in the United States, Italy and Spain gave samples during acute or convalescent COVID-19. The analysed material was cDNA or gDNA that came from T cells, B-cell-depleted T cells, or PBMCs.

This TCR came from a woman aged 60 to 75 with acute or convalescent COVID-19. The specimen was peripheral blood.

The CDR3 loop reads CAWRDRNYGYTF. The CDR3 DNA reads TGTGCCTGGCGCGACAGAAACTATGGCTACACCTTC. V gene TRBV30 combines with J gene TRBJ1-2; possible D gene TRBD1, 5 bases. Per germline, CDR1 GTSNPN and CDR2 SVGIG (reference sequence). This CDR3 has 12 residues. Trimming removed 5 bases from V and 2 bases from J, with 9 bases in between.